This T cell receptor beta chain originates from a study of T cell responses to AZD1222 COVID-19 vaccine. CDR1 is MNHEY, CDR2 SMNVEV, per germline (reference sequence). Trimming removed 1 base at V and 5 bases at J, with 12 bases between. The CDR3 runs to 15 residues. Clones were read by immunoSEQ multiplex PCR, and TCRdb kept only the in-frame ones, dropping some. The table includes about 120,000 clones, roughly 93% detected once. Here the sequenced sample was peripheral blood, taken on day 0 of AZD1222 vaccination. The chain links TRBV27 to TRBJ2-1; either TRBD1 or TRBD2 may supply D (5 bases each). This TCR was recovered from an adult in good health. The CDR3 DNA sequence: TGTGCCAGCAGTTTATATTCAGGGACCAACAATGAGCAGTTCTTC. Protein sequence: CASSLYSGTNNEQFF.